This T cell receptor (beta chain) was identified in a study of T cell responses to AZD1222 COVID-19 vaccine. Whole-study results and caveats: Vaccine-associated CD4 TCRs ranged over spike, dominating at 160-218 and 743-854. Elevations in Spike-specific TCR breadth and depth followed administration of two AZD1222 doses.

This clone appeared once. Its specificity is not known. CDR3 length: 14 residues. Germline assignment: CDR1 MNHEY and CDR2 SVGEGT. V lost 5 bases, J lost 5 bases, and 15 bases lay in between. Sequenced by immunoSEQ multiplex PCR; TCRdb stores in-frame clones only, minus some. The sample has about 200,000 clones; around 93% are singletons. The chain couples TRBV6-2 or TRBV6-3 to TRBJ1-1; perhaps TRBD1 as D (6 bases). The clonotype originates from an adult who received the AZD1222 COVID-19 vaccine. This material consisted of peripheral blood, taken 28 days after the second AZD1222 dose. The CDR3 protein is CASSGRQVRTEAFF. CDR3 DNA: TGTGCCAGCAGTGGACGACAGGTGAGGACTGAAGCTTTCTTT.